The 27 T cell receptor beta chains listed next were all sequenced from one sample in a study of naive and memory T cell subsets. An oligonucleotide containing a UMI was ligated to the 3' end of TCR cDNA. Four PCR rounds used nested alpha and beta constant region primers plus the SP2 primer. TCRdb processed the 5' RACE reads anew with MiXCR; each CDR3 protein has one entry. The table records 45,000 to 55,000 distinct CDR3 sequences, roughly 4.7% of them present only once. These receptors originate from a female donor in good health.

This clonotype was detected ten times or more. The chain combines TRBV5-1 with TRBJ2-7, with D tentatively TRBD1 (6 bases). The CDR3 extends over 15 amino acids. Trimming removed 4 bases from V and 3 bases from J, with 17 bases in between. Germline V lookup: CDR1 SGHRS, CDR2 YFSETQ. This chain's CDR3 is CASSRLSSGDYEQYF. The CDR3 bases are TGCGCCAGCAGCCGCTTATCCTCAGGGGACTACGAGCAGTACTTC. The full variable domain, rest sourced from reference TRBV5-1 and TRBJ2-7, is KAGVTQTPRYLIKTRGQQVTLSCSPISGHRSVSWYQQTPGQGLQFLFEYFSETQRNKGNFPGRFSGRQFSNSRSEMNVSTLELGDSALYLCASSRLSSGDYEQYFGPGTRLTVT.

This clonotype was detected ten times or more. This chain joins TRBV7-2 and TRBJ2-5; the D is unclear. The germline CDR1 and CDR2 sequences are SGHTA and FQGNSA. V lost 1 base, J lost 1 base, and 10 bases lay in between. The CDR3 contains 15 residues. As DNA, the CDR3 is TGTGCCAGCAGCTTAGTAGATTCCCTCCAAGAGACCCAGTACTTC. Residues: CASSLVDSLQETQYF.

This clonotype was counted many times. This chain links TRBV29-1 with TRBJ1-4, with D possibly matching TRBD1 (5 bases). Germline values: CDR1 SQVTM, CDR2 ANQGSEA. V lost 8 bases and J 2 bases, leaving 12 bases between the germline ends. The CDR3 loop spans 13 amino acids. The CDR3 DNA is TGCAGCTTCCTTCAGGGTACTAATGAAAAACTGTTTTTT. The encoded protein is CSFLQGTNEKLFF.

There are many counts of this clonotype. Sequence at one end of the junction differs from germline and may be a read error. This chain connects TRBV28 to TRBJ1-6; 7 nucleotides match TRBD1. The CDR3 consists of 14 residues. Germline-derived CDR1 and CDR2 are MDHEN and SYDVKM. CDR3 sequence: CASRQQGHNSPLHF. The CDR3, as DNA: TGTGCCAGCAGGCAACAGGGGCATAACTCACCCCTCCACTTT.

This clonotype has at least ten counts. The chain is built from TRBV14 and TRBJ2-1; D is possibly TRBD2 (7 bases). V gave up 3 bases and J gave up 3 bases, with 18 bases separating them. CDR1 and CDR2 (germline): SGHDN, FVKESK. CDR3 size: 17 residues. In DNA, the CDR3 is TGTGCCAGCAGCCAGGTGCTTGGGGGAGGGGGCTACAATGAGCAGTTCTTC. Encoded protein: CASSQVLGGGGYNEQFF.

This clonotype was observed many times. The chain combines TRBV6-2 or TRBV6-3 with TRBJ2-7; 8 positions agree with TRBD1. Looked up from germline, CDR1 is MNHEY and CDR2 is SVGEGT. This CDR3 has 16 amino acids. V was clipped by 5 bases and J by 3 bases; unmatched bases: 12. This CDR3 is CASSADRGIVVYEQYF. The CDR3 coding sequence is TGTGCCAGCAGTGCCGACAGGGGAATTGTAGTCTACGAGCAGTACTTC.

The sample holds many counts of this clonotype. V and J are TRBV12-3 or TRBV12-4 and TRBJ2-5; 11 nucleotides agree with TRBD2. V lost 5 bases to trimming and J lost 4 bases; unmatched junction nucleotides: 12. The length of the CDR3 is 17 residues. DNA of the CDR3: TGTGCCAGCAGTAAGCAAAATAGCGGGAGGGCCGGAGAGACCCAGTACTTC. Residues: CASSKQNSGRAGETQYF.

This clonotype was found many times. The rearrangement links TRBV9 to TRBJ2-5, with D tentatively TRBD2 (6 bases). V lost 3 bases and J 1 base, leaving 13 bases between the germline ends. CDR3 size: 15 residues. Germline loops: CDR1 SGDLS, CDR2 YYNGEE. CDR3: CASSEGGTPQETQYF. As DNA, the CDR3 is TGTGCCAGCAGCGAAGGCGGGACCCCCCAAGAGACCCAGTACTTC.

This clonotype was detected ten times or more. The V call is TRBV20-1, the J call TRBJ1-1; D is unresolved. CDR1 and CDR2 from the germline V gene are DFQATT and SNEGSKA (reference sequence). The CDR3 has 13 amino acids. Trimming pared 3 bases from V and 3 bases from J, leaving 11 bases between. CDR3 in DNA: TGCAGTGCTAGGGCAGGAAGCCACACTGAAGCTTTCTTT. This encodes CSARAGSHTEAFF.

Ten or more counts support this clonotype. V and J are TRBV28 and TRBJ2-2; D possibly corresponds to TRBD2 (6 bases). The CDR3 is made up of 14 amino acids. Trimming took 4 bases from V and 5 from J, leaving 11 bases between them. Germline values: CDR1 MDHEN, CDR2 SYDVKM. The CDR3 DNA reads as TGTGCCAGCAGTTCTCTAGCGCGGACCGGGGAGCTGTTTTTT. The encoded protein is CASSSLARTGELFF.

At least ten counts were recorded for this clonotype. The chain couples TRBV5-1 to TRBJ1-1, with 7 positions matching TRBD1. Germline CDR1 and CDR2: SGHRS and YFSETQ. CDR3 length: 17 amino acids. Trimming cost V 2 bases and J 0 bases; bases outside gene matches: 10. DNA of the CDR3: TGCGCCAGCAGCTTTTTACCATCAGGGGGAATGAACACTGAAGCTTTCTTT. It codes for CASSFLPSGGMNTEAFF.

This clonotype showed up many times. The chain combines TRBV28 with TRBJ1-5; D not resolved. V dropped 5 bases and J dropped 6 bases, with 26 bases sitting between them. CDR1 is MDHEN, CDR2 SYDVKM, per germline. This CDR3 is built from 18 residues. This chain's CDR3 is CASSPVGGGGLASQPQHF. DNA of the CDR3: TGTGCCAGCAGTCCCGTCGGAGGAGGAGGTTTAGCTAGTCAGCCCCAGCATTTT.

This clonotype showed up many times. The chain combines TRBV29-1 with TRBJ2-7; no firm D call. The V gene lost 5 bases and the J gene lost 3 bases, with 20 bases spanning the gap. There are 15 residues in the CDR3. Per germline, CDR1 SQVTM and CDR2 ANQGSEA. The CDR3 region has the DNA TGCAGCGTTCCCAACCCGAAGGCCGTTATCTACGAGCAGTACTTC. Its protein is CSVPNPKAVIYEQYF.

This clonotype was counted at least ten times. CDR3 in amino acids: CSAIRTGQETQYF. The DNA of the CDR3 is TGCAGTGCTATCAGGACAGGGCAAGAGACCCAGTACTTC. This chain links TRBV20-1 with TRBJ2-5; TRBD1 matches 8 bases. CDR1 and CDR2 from the germline V gene are DFQATT and SNEGSKA (reference sequence). The CDR3 length is 13 residues. Losses at the gene ends were 4 bases for V and 2 bases for J; bases not matched to a gene: 3.

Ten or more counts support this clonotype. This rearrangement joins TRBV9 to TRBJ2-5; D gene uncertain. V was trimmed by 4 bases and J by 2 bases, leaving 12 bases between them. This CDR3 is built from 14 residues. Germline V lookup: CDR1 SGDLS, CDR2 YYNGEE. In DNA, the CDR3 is TGTGCCAGCAGCCGTGGGCAGCAACAAGAGACCCAGTACTTC. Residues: CASSRGQQQETQYF.

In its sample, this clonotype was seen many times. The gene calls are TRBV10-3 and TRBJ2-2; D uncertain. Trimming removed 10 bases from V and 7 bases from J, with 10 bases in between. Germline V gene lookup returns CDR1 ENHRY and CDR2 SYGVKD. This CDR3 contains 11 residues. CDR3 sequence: CATLKRGELFF. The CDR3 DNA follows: TGTGCCACCCTTAAACGCGGGGAGCTGTTTTTT.

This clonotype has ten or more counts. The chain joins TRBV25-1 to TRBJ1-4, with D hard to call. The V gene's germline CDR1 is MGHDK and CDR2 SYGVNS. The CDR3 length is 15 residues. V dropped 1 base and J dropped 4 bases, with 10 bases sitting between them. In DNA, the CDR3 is TGTGCCAGCAGTGAATGGGGAGTAAATAATGAAAAACTGTTTTTT. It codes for CASSEWGVNNEKLFF. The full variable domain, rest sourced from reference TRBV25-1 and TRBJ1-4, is EADIYQTPRYLVIGTGKKITLECSQTMGHDKMYWYQQDPGMELHLIHYSYGVNSTEKGDLSSESTVSRIRTEHFPLTLESARPSHTSQYLCASSEWGVNNEKLFFGSGTQLSVL.

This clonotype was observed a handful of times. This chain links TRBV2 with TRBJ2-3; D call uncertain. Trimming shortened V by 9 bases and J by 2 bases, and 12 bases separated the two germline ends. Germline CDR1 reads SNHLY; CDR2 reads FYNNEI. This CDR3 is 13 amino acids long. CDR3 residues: CASADGDTDTQYF. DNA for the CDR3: TGTGCCAGTGCCGACGGCGACACAGATACGCAGTATTTT. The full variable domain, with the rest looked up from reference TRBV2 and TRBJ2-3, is EPEVTQTPSHQVTQMGQEVILRCVPISNHLYFYWYRQILGQKVEFLVSFYNNEISEKSEIFDDQFSVERPDGSNFTLKIRSTKLEDSAMYFCASADGDTDTQYFGPGTRLTVL.

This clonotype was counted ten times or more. The CDR3 here is CASSGIGNQPQHF. The CDR3 DNA is TGTGCCAGCAGCGGGATTGGCAATCAGCCCCAGCATTTT. The V and J genes are TRBV6-2 or TRBV6-3 and TRBJ1-5; D remains ambiguous. The germline V gene encodes CDR1 MNHEY and CDR2 SVGEGT. The ends were cut back, 6 bases at V and 2 bases at J, with 8 bases in the middle. The length of the CDR3 is 13 residues.

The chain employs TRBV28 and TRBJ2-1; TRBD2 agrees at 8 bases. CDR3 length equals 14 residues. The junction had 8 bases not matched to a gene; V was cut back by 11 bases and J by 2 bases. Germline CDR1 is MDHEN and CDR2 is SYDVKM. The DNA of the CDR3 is TGTGCCGGCGGACTAGCCGCCGCCTACAATGAGCAGTTCTTC. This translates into CAGGLAAAYNEQFF.

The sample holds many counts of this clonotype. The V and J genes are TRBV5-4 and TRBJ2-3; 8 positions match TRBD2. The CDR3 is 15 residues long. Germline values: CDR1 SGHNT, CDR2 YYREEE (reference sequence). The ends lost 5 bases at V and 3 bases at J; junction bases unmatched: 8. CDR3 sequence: CASRLTSGRTDTQYF. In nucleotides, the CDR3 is TGTGCCAGCAGGCTTACGAGCGGGAGAACAGATACGCAGTATTTT.

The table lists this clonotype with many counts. CDR3 DNA sequence: TGCGCCAGCAGCCTAATTAGCGGGAACACAGATACGCAGTATTTT. This codes for CASSLISGNTDTQYF. V is TRBV4-3 and J is TRBJ2-3; the match to TRBD2 covers 8 bases. This CDR3 is built from 15 residues. Losses at the gene ends were 4 bases for V and 2 bases for J; bases not matched to a gene: 5. Germline V gene sequence: CDR1 LGHNA, CDR2 YSLEER.

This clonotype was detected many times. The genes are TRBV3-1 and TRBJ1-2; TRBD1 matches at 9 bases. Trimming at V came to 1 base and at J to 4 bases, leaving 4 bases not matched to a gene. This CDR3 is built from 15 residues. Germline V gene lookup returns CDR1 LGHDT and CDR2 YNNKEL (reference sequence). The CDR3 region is CASSQATQGAYGYTF. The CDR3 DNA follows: TGTGCCAGCAGCCAAGCCACACAGGGGGCCTATGGCTACACCTTC.

CDR3: CASSQRLAVSTDTQYF. The CDR3 nucleotides are TGTGCCAGCAGCCAAAGACTAGCGGTTAGCACAGATACGCAGTATTTT. This sequence joins TRBV3-1 and TRBJ2-3, with 9 nucleotides matching TRBD2. The CDR3 spans 16 residues. Germline V gives CDR1 LGHDT, CDR2 YNNKEL (reference sequence). V lost 2 bases, J lost 0 bases, and 3 bases stayed unmatched.

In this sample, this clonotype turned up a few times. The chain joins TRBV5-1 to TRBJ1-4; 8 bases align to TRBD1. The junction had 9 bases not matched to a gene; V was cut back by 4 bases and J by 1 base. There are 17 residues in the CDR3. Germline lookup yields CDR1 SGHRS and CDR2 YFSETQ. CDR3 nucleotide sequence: TGCGCCAGCAGCCCATCGGACAGGGCAATAACTAATGAAAAACTGTTTTTT. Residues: CASSPSDRAITNEKLFF.

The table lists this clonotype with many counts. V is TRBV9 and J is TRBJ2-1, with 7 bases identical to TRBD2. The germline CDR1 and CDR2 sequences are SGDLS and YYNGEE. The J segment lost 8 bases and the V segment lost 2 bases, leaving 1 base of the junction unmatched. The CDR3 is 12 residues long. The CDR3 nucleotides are TGTGCCAGCAGCGTCGGACTAGATGAGCAGTTCTTC. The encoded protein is CASSVGLDEQFF.

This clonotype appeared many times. CDR3 coding DNA: TGTGCCAGCTCCATATCAGATACGCAGTATTTT. This encodes CASSISDTQYF. The gene calls are TRBV7-9 and TRBJ2-3, with D unclear. CDR1 and CDR2 (germline): SEHNR, FQNEAQ (reference sequence). The CDR3 has 11 amino acids. The ends were cut back, 8 bases at V and 4 bases at J, with 7 bases in the middle.